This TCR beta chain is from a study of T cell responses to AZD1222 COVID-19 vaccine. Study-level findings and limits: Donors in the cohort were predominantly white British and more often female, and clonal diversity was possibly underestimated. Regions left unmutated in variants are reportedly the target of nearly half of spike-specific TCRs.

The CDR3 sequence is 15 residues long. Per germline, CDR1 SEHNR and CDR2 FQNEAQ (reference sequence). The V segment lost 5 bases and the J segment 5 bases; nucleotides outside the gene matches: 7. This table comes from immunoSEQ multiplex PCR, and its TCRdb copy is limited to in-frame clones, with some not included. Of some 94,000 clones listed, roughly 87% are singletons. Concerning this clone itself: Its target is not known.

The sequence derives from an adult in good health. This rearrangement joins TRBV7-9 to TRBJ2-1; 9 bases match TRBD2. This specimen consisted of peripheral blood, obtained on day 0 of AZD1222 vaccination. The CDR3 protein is CASSLQRGVHNEQFF. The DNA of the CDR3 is TGTGCCAGCAGCCTCCAGCGGGGGGTCCACAATGAGCAGTTCTTC. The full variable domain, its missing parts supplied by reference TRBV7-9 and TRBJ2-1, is DTGVSQNPRHKITKRGQNVTFRCDPISEHNRLYWYRQTLGQGPEFLTYFQNEAQLEKSRLLSDRFSAERPKGSFSTLEIQRTEQGDSAMYLCASSLQRGVHNEQFFGPGTRLTVL.